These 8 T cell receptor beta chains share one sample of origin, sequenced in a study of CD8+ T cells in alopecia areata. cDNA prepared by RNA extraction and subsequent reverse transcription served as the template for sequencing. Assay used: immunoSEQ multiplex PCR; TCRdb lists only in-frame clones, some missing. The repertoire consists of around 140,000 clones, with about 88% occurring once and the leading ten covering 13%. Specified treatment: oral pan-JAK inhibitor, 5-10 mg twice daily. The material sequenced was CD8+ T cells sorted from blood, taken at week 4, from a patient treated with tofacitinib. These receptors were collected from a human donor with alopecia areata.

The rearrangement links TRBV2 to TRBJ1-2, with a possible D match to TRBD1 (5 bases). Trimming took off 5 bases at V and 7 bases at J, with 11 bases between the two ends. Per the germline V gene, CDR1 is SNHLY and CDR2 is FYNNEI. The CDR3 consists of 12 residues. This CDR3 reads CASSTPGIGYTF. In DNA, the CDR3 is TGTGCCAGCAGTACTCCAGGGATTGGCTACACCTTC.

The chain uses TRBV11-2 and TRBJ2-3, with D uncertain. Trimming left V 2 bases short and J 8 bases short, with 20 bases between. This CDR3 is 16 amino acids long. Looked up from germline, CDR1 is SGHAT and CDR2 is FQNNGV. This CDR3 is CASSLTVTRPDGTQYF. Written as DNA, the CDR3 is TGTGCCAGCAGCTTAACGGTCACGCGTCCGGATGGTACGCAGTATTTT.

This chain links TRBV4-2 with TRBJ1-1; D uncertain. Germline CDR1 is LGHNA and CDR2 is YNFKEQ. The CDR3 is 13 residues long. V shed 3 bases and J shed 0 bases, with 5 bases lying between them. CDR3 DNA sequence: TGTGCCAGCAGCCAGGGAGTGAACACTGAAGCTTTCTTT. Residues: CASSQGVNTEAFF.

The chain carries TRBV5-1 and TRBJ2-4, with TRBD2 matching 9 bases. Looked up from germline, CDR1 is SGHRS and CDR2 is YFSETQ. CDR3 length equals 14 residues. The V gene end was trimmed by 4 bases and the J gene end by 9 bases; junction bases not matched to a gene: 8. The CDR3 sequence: CASSIGEREVIQYF. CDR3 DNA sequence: TGCGCCAGCAGCATCGGGGAGCGGGAGGTCATTCAGTACTTC.

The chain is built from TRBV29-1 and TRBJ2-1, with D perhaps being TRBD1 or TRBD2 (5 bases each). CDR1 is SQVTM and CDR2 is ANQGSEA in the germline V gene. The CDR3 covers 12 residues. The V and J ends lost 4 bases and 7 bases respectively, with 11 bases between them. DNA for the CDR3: TGCAGCGTTGTCGGGGACCTTAATGAGCAGTTCTTC. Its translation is CSVVGDLNEQFF.

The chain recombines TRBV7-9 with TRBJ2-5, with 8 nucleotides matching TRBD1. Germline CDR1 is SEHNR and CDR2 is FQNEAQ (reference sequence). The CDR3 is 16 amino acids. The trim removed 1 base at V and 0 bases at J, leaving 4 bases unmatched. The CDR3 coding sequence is TGTGCCAGCAGCTTAGTCGGACAGGGAAACCAAGAGACCCAGTACTTC. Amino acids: CASSLVGQGNQETQYF.

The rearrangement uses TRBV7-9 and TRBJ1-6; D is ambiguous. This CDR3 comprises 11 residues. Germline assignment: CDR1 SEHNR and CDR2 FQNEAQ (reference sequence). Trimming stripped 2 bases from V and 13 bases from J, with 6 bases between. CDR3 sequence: CASSLTVPLHF. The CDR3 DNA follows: TGTGCCAGCAGCTTAACGGTCCCCCTCCACTTT.

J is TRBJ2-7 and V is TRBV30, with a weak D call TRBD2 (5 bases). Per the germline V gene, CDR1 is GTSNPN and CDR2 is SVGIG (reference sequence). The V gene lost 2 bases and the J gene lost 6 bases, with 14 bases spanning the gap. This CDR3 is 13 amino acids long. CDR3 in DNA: TGTGCCTGGAGTATTATGGCTGGGAGCGAGCAGTACTTC. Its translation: CAWSIMAGSEQYF.